The TCR beta chain described here comes from a study of T-cell reconstitution after alpha-beta-depleted transplantation in children. This clonotype appeared a few times. The TCRbeta library was prepared with unique molecular identifiers. TCRdb re-derived calls from the PCR reads in MiXCR, one entry per CDR3 protein. The sample includes around 400,000 distinct CDR3 sequences, approximately 11% of them seen just once. The receptor comes from a human donor who donated a stem cell graft to a child with acute myeloid leukemia. The sample consisted of PBMCs from the stem cell graft donor, taken from the stem cell graft.

The CDR3 DNA is TGTGCCATCACCACGGGACAGGGAAATGCGAACACCGGGGAGCTGTTTTTT. Amino acid sequence: CAITTGQGNANTGELFF. This chain links TRBV10-3 with TRBJ2-2; 9 positions agree with TRBD1. This CDR3 spans 17 amino acids. V trimming: 7 bases; J trimming: 0 bases; junction bases outside the gene matches: 9. Germline CDR1 is ENHRY and CDR2 is SYGVKD.